This is a list of T cell receptor beta chains from one sample in a study of cytomegalovirus exposure and HLA in healthy donors. TCRdb's table, derived via immunoSEQ multiplex PCR, lists solely in-frame clones and lacks some. The sample includes some 52,000 clones, about three quarters seen only once; the top ten take roughly 2.9%. The sample taken for sequencing was PBMCs. These receptors were obtained from a man younger than 35 in good health and CMV-seronegative. Both conserved end residues are trimmed from each CDR3. The order of the fields is J gene, V gene, CDR3 length, CDR3 protein.

J gene: TRBJ2-5; V gene: TRBV18; CDR3 length: 11; CDR3 protein: ASSPSHPETQY
J gene: TRBJ1-4; V gene: TRBV18; CDR3 length: 13; CDR3 protein: ASSPSFLMNEKLF
J gene: TRBJ2-7; V gene: TRBV10-3; CDR3 length: 14; CDR3 protein: AISESSGGGSYEQY
J gene: TRBJ2-3; V gene: TRBV2; CDR3 length: 14; CDR3 protein: ASSGRLLSSTDTQY
J gene: TRBJ2-7; V gene: TRBV7-6; CDR3 length: 12; CDR3 protein: ASSLLAVSYEQY
J gene: TRBJ1-1; V gene: TRBV10-3; CDR3 length: 12; CDR3 protein: AISGGTGNTEAF
J gene: TRBJ2-1; V gene: TRBV7-7; CDR3 length: 12; CDR3 protein: ASSLTPGGNEQF
J gene: TRBJ2-2; V gene: TRBV5-4; CDR3 length: 13; CDR3 protein: ASSQDRVYTGELF
J gene: TRBJ2-7; V gene: TRBV7-2; CDR3 length: 15; CDR3 protein: ASSLTSPGQGANEQY
J gene: TRBJ2-7; V gene: TRBV10-2; CDR3 length: 13; CDR3 protein: ASSESGTGSHEQY
J gene: TRBJ2-5; V gene: TRBV27; CDR3 length: 12; CDR3 protein: ASSLQDRKETQY
J gene: TRBJ2-3; V gene: TRBV4-2; CDR3 length: 14; CDR3 protein: ASSQPQTGSTDTQY
J gene: TRBJ2-7; V gene: TRBV25-1; CDR3 length: 11; CDR3 protein: ASSGTLSYEQY
J gene: TRBJ2-7; V gene: TRBV2; CDR3 length: 13; CDR3 protein: ASRLREGGNYEQY
J gene: TRBJ2-1; V gene: TRBV19; CDR3 length: 10; CDR3 protein: ASNSQTNEQF
J gene: TRBJ1-6; V gene: TRBV2; CDR3 length: 13; CDR3 protein: ASSEGDRPNSPLH
J gene: TRBJ2-6; V gene: TRBV5-1; CDR3 length: 14; CDR3 protein: ASSLVALSGANVLT
J gene: TRBJ1-1; V gene: TRBV25-1; CDR3 length: 9; CDR3 protein: ASTPLTEAF
J gene: TRBJ2-3; V gene: TRBV9; CDR3 length: 13; CDR3 protein: ASSVGGQRADTQY
J gene: TRBJ2-3; V gene: TRBV15; CDR3 length: 14; CDR3 protein: ATSRRDTSVADTQY
J gene: TRBJ2-3; V gene: TRBV5-1; CDR3 length: 12; CDR3 protein: ASRLETGGDTQY
J gene: TRBJ1-6; V gene: TRBV18; CDR3 length: 12; CDR3 protein: ASSPLQGNSPLH
J gene: TRBJ2-5; V gene: TRBV28; CDR3 length: 10; CDR3 protein: ASTDSQETQY
J gene: TRBJ2-1; V gene: TRBV7-2; CDR3 length: 13; CDR3 protein: ASSLGRDRANEQF
J gene: TRBJ2-1; V gene: TRBV29-1; CDR3 length: 12; CDR3 protein: SVGAGNAYNEQF
J gene: TRBJ2-5; V gene: TRBV30; CDR3 length: 9; CDR3 protein: AWSVEETQY
J gene: TRBJ2-2; V gene: TRBV10-3; CDR3 length: 14; CDR3 protein: AISDRLAGNTGELF
J gene: TRBJ2-7; V gene: TRBV7-8; CDR3 length: 12; CDR3 protein: ASSTGLAGEEQY
J gene: TRBJ1-6; V gene: TRBV7-2; CDR3 length: 9; CDR3 protein: ASSAGSPLH
J gene: TRBJ2-7; V gene: TRBV6-6; CDR3 length: 14; CDR3 protein: ASSPLGSGRTYEQY
J gene: TRBJ1-2; V gene: TRBV19; CDR3 length: 10; CDR3 protein: ASSIFPRGYT
J gene: TRBJ2-3; V gene: TRBV9; CDR3 length: 12; CDR3 protein: ASSAAWTVDTQY
J gene: TRBJ2-5; V gene: TRBV4-1; CDR3 length: 14; CDR3 protein: ASSQVLGGQRETQY
J gene: TRBJ2-4; V gene: TRBV29-1; CDR3 length: 11; CDR3 protein: SVKPVAKNIQY
J gene: TRBJ1-4; V gene: TRBV28; CDR3 length: 13; CDR3 protein: ASSLNRDRGEKLF
J gene: TRBJ1-2; V gene: TRBV5-1; CDR3 length: 12; CDR3 protein: ASSVGGADYGYT
J gene: TRBJ2-3; V gene: TRBV4-1; CDR3 length: 14; CDR3 protein: ASSPGGRGGTDTQY
J gene: TRBJ2-3; V gene: TRBV6-1; CDR3 length: 13; CDR3 protein: ASSALGGATDTQY
J gene: TRBJ2-1; V gene: TRBV7-9; CDR3 length: 11; CDR3 protein: ASSLQGTNEQF
J gene: TRBJ2-5; V gene: TRBV29-1; CDR3 length: 16; CDR3 protein: SVEDLNERNPSGETQY
J gene: TRBJ1-5; V gene: TRBV6-1; CDR3 length: 13; CDR3 protein: ASTTNTGNLQPQH
J gene: TRBJ2-7; V gene: TRBV7-9; CDR3 length: 12; CDR3 protein: ASSLMGVPREQY
J gene: TRBJ1-1; V gene: TRBV28; CDR3 length: 12; CDR3 protein: ASSSGTGRAEAF
J gene: TRBJ2-1; V gene: TRBV13; CDR3 length: 11; CDR3 protein: ASSYRHYNEQF
J gene: TRBJ2-7; V gene: TRBV5-6; CDR3 length: 16; CDR3 protein: ASSKGQGASGMIYEQY
J gene: TRBJ2-5; V gene: TRBV6-1; CDR3 length: 12; CDR3 protein: ASRTRTDQETQY
J gene: TRBJ1-2; V gene: TRBV6-1; CDR3 length: 13; CDR3 protein: ASSLQGGISYGYT
J gene: TRBJ2-7; V gene: TRBV28; CDR3 length: 13; CDR3 protein: ASSFRDSRSYEQY
J gene: TRBJ2-7; V gene: TRBV4-3; CDR3 length: 13; CDR3 protein: ASSQLRGSSYEQY
J gene: TRBJ1-1; V gene: TRBV28; CDR3 length: 10; CDR3 protein: ASRPTGTEAF
J gene: TRBJ2-7; V gene: TRBV4-1; CDR3 length: 11; CDR3 protein: ASSQVLFREQY
J gene: TRBJ1-5; V gene: TRBV5-4; CDR3 length: 12; CDR3 protein: ASSSGVNNQPQH